This T cell receptor (beta chain) was documented in a study of early T cells in non-severe SARS-CoV-2 infection. CDR3 length: 13 residues. Overall study results and limits: Matching results from VDJdb favored anti-spike CD8 responses, leaving private and CD4 specificities undetected.

This clonotype showed up many times. Its target is not known. TCRdb recomputed calls from the 5' RACE reads with MiXCR, one row per CDR3 protein. This sample has about 32,000 distinct CDR3 sequences, with around 3.9% found just once. This sequence joins TRBV21-1 and TRBJ1-4. TRBV21-1 is listed as a pseudogene. The clonotype comes from an adult who was a healthcare worker with PCR-confirmed SARS-CoV-2 infection or an uninfected control (not recorded which). Material: whole blood. CDR3 protein: CASSIEGDEKLFF. CDR3 coding DNA: TGTGCCAGCAGCATTGAGGGAGACGAAAAACTGTTTTTT.